This TCR beta chain was observed in a study of cytomegalovirus exposure and HLA in healthy donors. It was with 60 Vbeta and 13 Jbeta primers that the PCR ran. The data were produced by immunoSEQ multiplex PCR, yet TCRdb's version contains in-frame clones alone and is incomplete. The table includes hundreds of thousands of clones, around two thirds detected once. On this clone itself: Its specificity is unknown.

The CDR3 loop spans 15 amino acids. The V and J ends lost 4 bases and 0 bases respectively, with 11 bases between them. Germline V gene sequence: CDR1 SGDLS, CDR2 YYNGEE. Study observations and caveats: The authors later linked a missense DCLRE1C variant to TCR beta V- and J-gene trimming. Donor immune exposure was known only as CMV serostatus.

The chain recombines TRBV9 with TRBJ2-1; maybe TRBD2 (6 bases). Input material: PBMCs. The source is a female donor in good health and CMV-seronegative. The DNA for the CDR3 is TGTGCCAGCAGCCGGACTACTAGCTCCTACAATGAGCAGTTCTTC. It translates to CASSRTTSSYNEQFF.